A selection of T cell receptor beta chains follows, all from one sample in a study of OX40 agonist ivuxolimab in advanced cancers. Sequencing was performed with immunoSEQ multiplex PCR; in TCRdb, only in-frame clones are kept and a portion is missing. The sample has 25,000 to 30,000 clones; just under 80% are singletons. The sequenced sample was CD4+ or CD8+ T cells sorted from blood, obtained in a trial of the OX40 agonist ivuxolimab. These receptors came from an adult with an advanced solid tumor such as melanoma, head and neck, liver or kidney cancer. Both conserved end residues are trimmed from each CDR3.

V gene,J gene,CDR3 protein
TRBV7-3,TRBJ2-1,ASSLRDTTYNEQF
TRBV9,TRBJ2-2,ASSVRGATTGELF
TRBV14,TRBJ2-1,ASSQGAGRWGNEQF
TRBV19,TRBJ2-7,ASTPGTGGSYEQY
TRBV29-1,TRBJ2-7,SVYTQGRGYEQY
TRBV27,TRBJ1-2,ASSLYVGQGRSGEGYT
TRBV7-9,TRBJ2-2,ASSLDQRTGVDTGELF
TRBV7-2,TRBJ1-5,ASSLVPNSNQPQH
TRBV5-6,TRBJ1-1,ASSFRGTGLMNTEAF
TRBV25-1,TRBJ1-1,ASSEEGYTEAF
TRBV21-1,TRBJ1-5,ASSKAEGTGEDQPQH
TRBV15,TRBJ2-7,ATSRDATYEQY
TRBV7-2,TRBJ2-7,ASSLVSGSQEQY
TRBV19,TRBJ1-5,ATKGGAGNQPQH
TRBV6-1,TRBJ1-2,ASSDPFSSANYGYT
TRBV12-5,TRBJ2-5,ASGLGSGETQY
TRBV27,TRBJ2-2,ASSSGFVAGELF
TRBV6-5,TRBJ2-7,ASSYGGGSYEQY
TRBV27,TRBJ2-3,ASSLASGLSTDTQY
TRBV7-9,TRBJ2-7,ASSREGGQYYEQY
TRBV4-3,TRBJ2-5,ASSQDETQY
TRBV7-6,TRBJ1-5,ASSPEWGEDQPQH
TRBV5-1,TRBJ2-3,ASSTPSGDPTDTQY
TRBV6-5,TRBJ1-1,ASSYTQGTEAF
TRBV7-9,TRBJ2-1,ASSLSARSYNEQF
TRBV9,TRBJ1-5,ASSSPLTLYQPQH
TRBV10-2,TRBJ2-7,ASSEFPGQGGSYEQY
TRBV4-2,TRBJ2-7,ASSQGQGDSYEQY
TRBV19,TRBJ2-7,ASSIGSGATYEQY
TRBV19,TRBJ1-5,ASSIAGSNQPQH
TRBV7-8,TRBJ2-1,ASSLVNEQF
TRBV19,TRBJ1-5,ASSLTGSLNQPQH
TRBV4-3,TRBJ2-1,ASSQDFGTGSNEQF
TRBV7-8,TRBJ1-5,ASGSQGGNQPQH
TRBV9,TRBJ2-6,ARDRPRGAGANVLT
TRBV30,TRBJ2-3,AWSPRTDTQY
TRBV9,TRBJ2-1,ASSVESSYNEQF
TRBV7-9,TRBJ2-3,ASSLSGIGGADTQY
TRBV6-1,TRBJ2-7,ASSATGVEQY
TRBV11-2,TRBJ2-7,ASSRLGEQY